These 10 T cell receptor beta chains share one sample of origin, sequenced in a study of blood T cell repertoires in COVID-19. The data were produced by immunoSEQ multiplex PCR, yet TCRdb's version contains in-frame clones alone and is incomplete. The sample has 80,000 to 95,000 clones; approximately 79% are singletons. Source material: peripheral blood. The receptor source for this set is a woman aged 80 or older with active or convalescent COVID-19.

The chain has TRBV11-2 and TRBJ2-7; 9 nucleotides align to TRBD2. CDR3 length: 16 residues. The V gene's germline CDR1 is SGHAT and CDR2 FQNNGV. Losses at the gene ends were 4 bases for V and 2 bases for J; bases not matched to a gene: 9. The CDR3 protein is CASSSVRLAEAYEQYF. CDR3 nucleotide sequence: TGTGCCAGCAGCTCTGTTAGACTAGCGGAGGCCTACGAGCAGTACTTC. Supplemented by reference TRBV11-2 and TRBJ2-7, the full variable domain reads EAGVAQSPRYKIIEKRQSVAFWCNPISGHATLYWYQQILGQGPKLLIQFQNNGVVDDSQLPKDRFSAERLKGVDSTLKIQPAKLEDSAVYLCASSSVRLAEAYEQYFGPGTRLTVT.

J is TRBJ2-5 and V is TRBV7-8; TRBD1 might be the D (5 bases). This CDR3 region has 13 residues. The germline gives CDR1 SGHVS, CDR2 FQNEAQ. Trimming shortened V by 2 bases and J by 3 bases, and 7 bases separated the two germline ends. The CDR3 here is CASSLSREETQYF. The CDR3 bases are TGTGCCAGCAGCTTAAGCAGGGAAGAGACCCAGTACTTC.

CDR3 coding DNA: TGTGCCAGCTCACCTCCGGGACAGGCACAAGGTCAGCCCCAGCATTTT. It specifies CASSPPGQAQGQPQHF. V usage is TRBV18 and J usage is TRBJ1-5, with 8 positions matching TRBD1. With V trimmed by 3 bases and J by 6 bases, 10 bases remained unmatched. Germline assignment: CDR1 KGHSH and CDR2 LQKENI. The CDR3 runs 16 residues.

This clone has only one observation. The V call is TRBV4-1, the J call TRBJ2-6, with a tentative D call TRBD1 (5 bases). The V and J ends lost 1 base and 1 base respectively, with 14 bases between them. Germline CDR1 MGHRA, CDR2 YSYEKL. The CDR3 runs 18 residues. The CDR3 protein is CASSQVGQGASGANVLTF. CDR3 in DNA: TGCGCCAGCAGCCAAGTTGGGCAGGGTGCATCTGGGGCCAACGTCCTGACTTTC.

This chain uses TRBV6-5 with TRBJ1-2; TRBD1 matches at 12 bases. Germline V gene data show CDR1 as MNHEY and CDR2 as SVGAGI. The CDR3 is made up of 15 amino acids. J was trimmed by 6 bases and V by 0 bases; bases with no gene match: 2. CDR3 sequence (DNA): TGTGCCAGCAGTTACTCGGGGACAGGGGGCCATGGCTACACCTTC. As protein: CASSYSGTGGHGYTF.

This clone occurred a few times. The CDR3 sequence: CASSRLAAYNEQFF. The CDR3 nucleotides read TGTGCCAGTAGTCGGCTAGCAGCCTACAATGAGCAGTTCTTC. The gene calls are TRBV19 and TRBJ2-1; TRBD2 might be the D (5 bases). CDR1 is LNHDA, CDR2 SQIVND, per germline (reference sequence). Deletions cut 5 bases from V and 2 bases from J, with 10 bases between. The CDR3 runs 14 residues.

This clone was seen just once. The chain is built from TRBV19 and TRBJ1-2, with 8 bases lining up with TRBD1. CDR1 LNHDA and CDR2 SQIVND come from the germline V gene (reference sequence). CDR3 length: 15 residues. V shed 4 bases and J 8 bases; nucleotides not matched to a gene: 12. The CDR3 spells CASSTRGLGSWGYTF. CDR3 bases: TGTGCCAGTAGTACCAGGGGGCTTGGATCGTGGGGCTACACCTTC. Full variable domain (outside the CDR3, taken from reference TRBV19 and TRBJ1-2): DGGITQSPKYLFRKEGQNVTLSCEQNLNHDAMYWYRQDPGQGLRLIYYSQIVNDFQKGDIAEGYSVSREKKESFPLTVTSAQKNPTAFYLCASSTRGLGSWGYTFGSGTRLTVV.

The chain carries TRBV12-3 or TRBV12-4 and TRBJ1-6; D gene uncertain. The CDR3 spans 12 residues. The V end was cut by 3 bases, the J end by 7 bases, with 4 bases between. CDR3: CASSFQNSPLHF. The CDR3 coding sequence is TGTGCCAGCAGTTTTCAGAATTCACCCCTCCACTTT.

V is TRBV7-2 and J is TRBJ2-3; 8 positions agree with TRBD1. The CDR3 length is 16 residues. The V gene end was trimmed by 1 base and the J gene end by 3 bases; junction bases not matched to a gene: 6. Looked up from germline, CDR1 is SGHTA and CDR2 is FQGNSA. The DNA for the CDR3 is TGTGCCAGCAGCTTAGGGACAGGGTCGAGAACAGATACGCAGTATTTT. Encoded protein: CASSLGTGSRTDTQYF. Complete variable domain (other parts from reference TRBV7-2 and TRBJ2-3): GAGVSQSPSNKVTEKGKDVELRCDPISGHTALYWYRQSLGQGLEFLIYFQGNSAPDKSGLPSDRFSAERTGGSVSTLTIQRTQQEDSAVYLCASSLGTGSRTDTQYFGPGTRLTVL.

This rearrangement joins TRBV5-4 to TRBJ2-1, with a tentative D call TRBD2 (5 bases). The CDR3 extends over 16 amino acids. Trimming left V 2 bases short and J 7 bases short, with 19 bases between. CDR1 is SGHNT, CDR2 YYREEE, per germline (reference sequence). CDR3 DNA sequence: TGTGCCAGCAGCTTAGCGGTATTTAGCGCGGAGAATGAGCAGTTCTTC. Its translation: CASSLAVFSAENEQFF.